The 5 T cell receptor beta chains below all came from one sample that was sequenced in a study of T cell clones after liver transplantation. The table came from immunoSEQ multiplex PCR; TCRdb's copy has only in-frame clones and leaves some out. The repertoire holds fewer than 65,000 clones, with roughly nine tenths as singletons. The material was CD8+ T cells from blood, obtained 12 months after liver transplant. The receptors shown here come from a human patient who received a liver transplant. A subset of T cells may come from the graft donor.

This clone has a single count. This sequence joins TRBV2 and TRBJ2-2; D is possibly TRBD1 or TRBD2 (6 bases each). The V gene lost 4 bases and the J gene lost 4 bases, with 16 bases spanning the gap. The germline V gene has CDR1 SNHLY and CDR2 FYNNEI. The CDR3 is made up of 16 amino acids. CDR3 bases: TGTGCCAGCAGTGGAGGCCCTGGGGGGCGCACCGGGGAGCTGTTTTTT. Its translation is CASSGGPGGRTGELFF.

V gene TRBV29-1 combines with J gene TRBJ1-5, with D uncertain. This CDR3 is built from 14 residues. V was shortened by 4 bases and J by 2 bases, with 12 bases between the two germline ends. In germline, CDR1 is SQVTM, CDR2 ANQGSEA. The CDR3 coding sequence is TGCAGCGTTGGGTTAGGGTTTGGCAATCAGCCCCAGCATTTT. Its protein is CSVGLGFGNQPQHF.

The genes are TRBV4-1 and TRBJ2-7; the match to TRBD2 covers 7 bases. Looked up from germline, CDR1 is MGHRA and CDR2 is YSYEKL. Losses at the gene ends were 6 bases for V and 0 bases for J; bases not matched to a gene: 8. There are 15 residues in the CDR3. As DNA, the CDR3 is TGCGCCAGCAGTCCCCTAGCGGACGGCTCCTACGAGCAGTACTTC. The encoded protein is CASSPLADGSYEQYF.

The chain links TRBV27 to TRBJ1-2; a possible D gene is TRBD1 (5 bases). The CDR3 is 15 residues long. The V and J ends lost 2 bases and 7 bases respectively, with 17 bases between them. In germline, CDR1 is MNHEY, CDR2 SMNVEV (reference sequence). The CDR3, as DNA: TGTGCCAGCAGTTTAAATCGGGGGTGGGCTGGTGGCTACACCTTC. Protein product: CASSLNRGWAGGYTF.

The chain has TRBV29-1 and TRBJ2-2; D possibly matches TRBD1 or TRBD2 (5 bases each). Germline CDR1 and CDR2: SQVTM and ANQGSEA. This CDR3 has 12 residues. V lost 4 bases and J 4 bases, leaving 7 bases between the germline ends. CDR3 region: CSVGGFTGELFF. The CDR3 bases are TGCAGCGTTGGGGGGTTCACCGGGGAGCTGTTTTTT.